This is a list of T cell receptor beta chains from one sample in a study of OX40 agonist ivuxolimab in advanced cancers. Data came from immunoSEQ multiplex PCR; TCRdb stores just in-frame clones and leaves some out. This sample has around 50,000 clones, with 80% to 90% found just once. The input for sequencing was CD4+ or CD8+ T cells sorted from blood, taken in a trial of the OX40 agonist ivuxolimab. These receptors came from an adult with an advanced solid tumor such as melanoma, head and neck, liver or kidney cancer. The CDR3 runs from the conserved cysteine through the conserved F or W. D genes are given only for firm matches. Clone size is not always given. Where it is, it says once, few, many or a class for expanded clones.

TGTGCCAGCAGAGGGACTAGCGGCTACAATGAGCAGTTCTTC CASRGTSGYNEQFF once TRBJ2-1 TRBD2 14 TRBV2
TGTGCCAGCAGTGAAAGGGCCTTGTACGAGCAGTACTTC CASSERALYEQYF NA TRBJ2-7 NA 13 TRBV2
TGTGCCAGTGGCCGAGGGGGTGCCCTAATGGATGGCTACACCTTC CASGRGGALMDGYTF once TRBJ1-2 NA 15 TRBV19
TGTGCCAGTAGCCCAGGGACTAGCGGGAGGGCCGCCGTCACCGGGGAGCTGTTTTTT CASSPGTSGRAAVTGELFF NA TRBJ2-2 TRBD2 19 TRBV19
TGCGCCAGCAGCCAAGATCAGGGGAATGAGCAGTTCTTC CASSQDQGNEQFF NA TRBJ2-1 NA 13 TRBV4-1
TGTGCCAGCAGCTTAGAGGGTCGGGAAGACACCGGGGAGCTGTTTTTT CASSLEGREDTGELFF few TRBJ2-2 NA 16 TRBV13
TGCAGCGTTGGAGGGACAGGATGGGAGCAGTACTTC CSVGGTGWEQYF NA TRBJ2-7 TRBD1 12 TRBV29-1
TGTGCCAGCAGCTTGGGCCCGGGCAATCAGCCCCAGCATTTT CASSLGPGNQPQHF NA TRBJ1-5 NA 14 TRBV5-6
TGCGCCAGCAGCTTGGGACTAGCCGTAGCCTACAATGAGCAGTTCTTC CASSLGLAVAYNEQFF NA TRBJ2-1 TRBD2 16 TRBV5-1
TGTGCCAGCAGTTTAGTCGCCGGGACCGCCTACGAGCAGTACTTC CASSLVAGTAYEQYF NA TRBJ2-7 NA 15 TRBV28
TGTGCCAGTAGTATCTTGGGCGGACAGCCCCAGCATTTT CASSILGGQPQHF NA TRBJ1-5 NA 13 TRBV19
TGCGCCAGCAGCCAAGGAGTAGCGGGAGCCCCCGGGGAGCTGTTTTTT CASSQGVAGAPGELFF NA TRBJ2-2 TRBD2 16 TRBV4-3
TGTGCCAGCACCATGGGAGCTCACAATGAGCAGTTCTTC CASTMGAHNEQFF NA TRBJ2-1 NA 13 TRBV28
TGTGCCAGCAGTGAAGCGGGTGGGGCAGATACGCAGTATTTT CASSEAGGADTQYF NA TRBJ2-3 NA 14 TRBV2
TGTGCCAGCAGCGTAGGTAGTAGCACAGATACGCAGTATTTT CASSVGSSTDTQYF NA TRBJ2-3 NA 14 TRBV9
TGTGCCAGCAGCGGCGAGGGACAGTTGTCTGGGGCCAACGTCCTGACTTTC CASSGEGQLSGANVLTF NA TRBJ2-6 TRBD1 17 TRBV9
TGTGCCAGCAGCTTGTGGCGGGAGGGAACCGGGGAGCTGTTTTTT CASSLWREGTGELFF NA TRBJ2-2 TRBD2 15 TRBV5-4
TGTGCCAGCAGCCTCCGCGGCAATGAGCAGTTCTTC CASSLRGNEQFF NA TRBJ2-1 NA 12 TRBV6-5
TGCGCCAGCAGCCAGGACAGGTTGAACACTGAAGCTTTCTTT CASSQDRLNTEAFF NA TRBJ1-1 TRBD1 14 TRBV4-3